These 20 T cell receptor beta chains originate from one sample sequenced in a study of cytomegalovirus exposure and HLA in healthy donors. The PCR ran on 60 Vbeta and 13 Jbeta primers. Clones were sequenced by immunoSEQ multiplex PCR, and TCRdb holds only the in-frame ones, with some missing. The data show roughly 240,000 clones, with roughly 81% seen just once and approximately 0.24% held by the top ten. Sequenced material: PBMCs. Receptor source: a girl aged 2-10 years in good health and CMV-seronegative.

V usage is TRBV6-1 and J usage is TRBJ1-3, with D tentatively TRBD1 (6 bases). This CDR3 is 15 amino acids long. Per germline, CDR1 MNHNS and CDR2 SASEGT. Deletions cut 4 bases from V and 4 bases from J, with 14 bases between. CDR3 sequence: CASSVDRSFGNTIYF. CDR3 DNA sequence: TGTGCCAGCAGTGTGGACAGAAGTTTCGGAAACACCATATATTTT.

This sequence joins TRBV4-1 and TRBJ2-7, with TRBD2 identical over 7 bases. The CDR3 extends over 16 amino acids. V was pared by 0 bases and J by 5 bases, with 10 bases of the junction left unmatched. Germline lookup yields CDR1 MGHRA and CDR2 YSYEKL. This CDR3 reads CASSQDYFGGSNEQYF. The CDR3 coding sequence is TGCGCCAGCAGCCAAGACTACTTCGGGGGGTCCAACGAGCAGTACTTC.

The V and J genes are TRBV15 and TRBJ2-1; 8 nucleotides match TRBD2. The germline gives CDR1 LNHNV, CDR2 YYDKDF (reference sequence). V was pared by 0 bases and J by 3 bases, with 1 base of the junction left unmatched. The CDR3 totals 15 residues. DNA of the CDR3: TGTGCCACCAGCAGAGATAGCGGGAACTACAATGAGCAGTTCTTC. As protein: CATSRDSGNYNEQFF.

The rearrangement uses TRBV6-5 and TRBJ2-3, with D tentatively TRBD1 (5 bases). CDR1 and CDR2 (germline): MNHEY, SVGAGI. V was pared by 5 bases and J by 1 base, with 10 bases between. The CDR3 runs 14 residues. This chain's CDR3 is CASSPWGGTDTQYF. Written as DNA, the CDR3 is TGTGCCAGCAGTCCCTGGGGCGGCACAGATACGCAGTATTTT.

The rearrangement joins TRBV7-8 to TRBJ1-5; D is possibly TRBD1 (5 bases). CDR1 is SGHVS and CDR2 is FQNEAQ in the germline V gene. V lost 5 bases and J lost 5, with 22 bases in between. The CDR3 covers 17 residues. CDR3 loop: CASSIGRSRTPDQPQHF. CDR3 nucleotide sequence: TGTGCCAGCAGCATCGGAAGGTCTAGGACACCCGATCAGCCCCAGCATTTT.

V gene TRBV10-3 combines with J gene TRBJ1-3, with 7 bases aligning to TRBD1. The germline CDR1 and CDR2 sequences are ENHRY and SYGVKD. The CDR3 runs to 14 residues. The CDR3 protein is CHPPPTGPGNTIYF. The CDR3 DNA is TGTCACCCCCCTCCGACAGGGCCTGGAAACACCATATATTTT.

CDR3 nucleotide sequence: TGTGCCAGCAGCTTCTCGGAGACCCAGTACTTC. It encodes CASSFSETQYF. The chain uses TRBV7-9 and TRBJ2-5; D is ambiguous. The V gene's germline CDR1 is SEHNR and CDR2 FQNEAQ (reference sequence). Trimming took off 3 bases at V and 5 bases at J, with 4 bases between the two ends. There are 11 residues in the CDR3. Using reference TRBV7-9 and TRBJ2-5 for the parts outside the CDR3, the full variable domain is DTGVSQNPRHKITKRGQNVTFRCDPISEHNRLYWYRQTLGQGPEFLTYFQNEAQLEKSRLLSDRFSAERPKGSFSTLEIQRTEQGDSAMYLCASSFSETQYFGPGTRLLVL.

Of note for this clone: Additional DNA sequences in this sample encode the identical CDR3. The chain uses TRBV5-4 and TRBJ2-1; TRBD2 might be the D (6 bases). This CDR3 has 17 residues. V was cut by 0 bases and J by 1 base, with 14 bases left in between. CDR1 is SGHNT and CDR2 is YYREEE in the germline V gene (reference sequence). The CDR3 bases are TGTGCCAGCAGCTTGGATGGGGGGAAACTTTCCTACAATGAGCAGTTCTTC. Amino acid sequence: CASSLDGGKLSYNEQFF.

The V gene is TRBV19, the J gene TRBJ1-1; 7 nucleotides line up with TRBD1. The CDR3 is made up of 13 amino acids. Germline V gene sequence: CDR1 LNHDA, CDR2 SQIVND (reference sequence). V was clipped by 6 bases and J by 1 base; unmatched bases: 2. This CDR3 is CASSRTGNTEAFF. CDR3 coding DNA: TGTGCCAGTAGCCGGACAGGGAACACTGAAGCTTTCTTT. The whole variable domain, remainder taken from reference TRBV19 and TRBJ1-1, is DGGITQSPKYLFRKEGQNVTLSCEQNLNHDAMYWYRQDPGQGLRLIYYSQIVNDFQKGDIAEGYSVSREKKESFPLTVTSAQKNPTAFYLCASSRTGNTEAFFGQGTRLTVV.

This clone was observed a single time. The chain employs TRBV4-1 and TRBJ2-2; D might be TRBD1 (5 bases). CDR3 length equals 16 residues. V lost 4 bases and J 1 base, leaving 13 bases between the germline ends. Germline loops: CDR1 MGHRA, CDR2 YSYEKL. The CDR3 DNA sequence: TGCGCCAGCAGCCCCCAGGGAATTAAGAACACCGGGGAGCTGTTTTTT. Translating gives CASSPQGIKNTGELFF.

The gene calls are TRBV2 and TRBJ1-4, with TRBD1 matching 8 bases. The germline CDR1 and CDR2 sequences are SNHLY and FYNNEI. V was clipped by 9 bases and J by 2 bases; unmatched bases: 2. The CDR3 length is 13 residues. CDR3: CASPGGTNEKLFF. CDR3 DNA sequence: TGTGCCAGTCCAGGGGGCACTAATGAAAAACTGTTTTTT.

V usage is TRBV2 and J usage is TRBJ2-7, with 8 nucleotides matching TRBD1. V gave up 7 bases and J gave up 3 bases; unmatched junction bases: 17. The CDR3 extends over 17 amino acids. Germline CDR1 is SNHLY and CDR2 is FYNNEI. CDR3 nucleotide sequence: TGTGCCAGCAAAGGAGGACAGGGTGAGGGACGGGTCTACGAGCAGTACTTC. This encodes CASKGGQGEGRVYEQYF. The full variable domain, its missing parts supplied by reference TRBV2 and TRBJ2-7, is EPEVTQTPSHQVTQMGQEVILRCVPISNHLYFYWYRQILGQKVEFLVSFYNNEISEKSEIFDDQFSVERPDGSNFTLKIRSTKLEDSAMYFCASKGGQGEGRVYEQYFGPGTRLTVT.

There are a few counts of this clone. The rearrangement joins TRBV11-3 to TRBJ2-7; 7 bases are shared with TRBD1. CDR3 size: 13 residues. Per germline, CDR1 SGHNT and CDR2 YENEEA. V trimming: 6 bases; J trimming: 6 bases; junction bases outside the gene matches: 8. This CDR3 is CASSPYRGSEQYF. In DNA form, the CDR3 reads TGTGCCAGCAGTCCCTACAGGGGATCCGAGCAGTACTTC.

This clone was seen a handful of times. V is TRBV25-1 and J is TRBJ2-7, with D perhaps TRBD1 (5 bases). Trimming pared 6 bases from V and 2 bases from J, leaving 8 bases between. Germline assignment: CDR1 MGHDK and CDR2 SYGVNS. The CDR3 loop spans 12 amino acids. The CDR3 bases are TGTGCCAGCAGGAGACAGACCTACGAGCAGTACTTC. The encoded protein is CASRRQTYEQYF.

The genes are TRBV7-9 and TRBJ2-1, with TRBD2 identical over 8 bases. Germline loops: CDR1 SEHNR, CDR2 FQNEAQ (reference sequence). This CDR3 spans 17 amino acids. Trimming removed 5 bases from V and 5 bases from J; junction bases left unmatched: 14. The CDR3 sequence is CASSPGRGERGNNEQFF. For the CDR3, the DNA is TGTGCCAGCAGCCCCGGCAGAGGGGAGCGGGGGAACAATGAGCAGTTCTTC.

The chain is built from TRBV20-1 and TRBJ2-7; TRBD2 might be the D (5 bases). The V end lost 3 bases, the J end lost 3 bases, and 6 bases lay between the germline ends. The CDR3 totals 11 residues. Germline CDR1 and CDR2: DFQATT and SNEGSKA (reference sequence). The CDR3 nucleotides are TGCAGTGCTAGCCGGGACTACGAGCAGTACTTC. This sequence encodes CSASRDYEQYF.

This clone was seen a handful of times. The chain has TRBV7-8 and TRBJ1-6; D might be TRBD1 (5 bases). Germline CDR1 is SGHVS and CDR2 is FQNEAQ. Trimming pared 3 bases from V and 3 bases from J, leaving 12 bases between. The CDR3 is 16 amino acids. The DNA for the CDR3 is TGTGCCAGCAGCTTCAGGGATAACAACTATAATTCACCCCTCCACTTT. Translated: CASSFRDNNYNSPLHF.

V and J are TRBV6-5 and TRBJ1-5, with D possibly matching TRBD1 (5 bases). The CDR3 has 13 amino acids. Trimming took 5 bases from V and 11 from J, leaving 16 bases between them. In germline, CDR1 is MNHEY, CDR2 SVGAGI. The CDR3: CASSEVRGPSQHF. CDR3 sequence (DNA): TGTGCCAGCAGTGAAGTAAGGGGTCCCTCCCAGCATTTT.

This chain links TRBV21-1 with TRBJ1-2; the table assigns TRBD1, which was not confirmed against the DNA. TRBV21-1 corresponds to a pseudogene. This CDR3 comprises 14 residues. CDR3 region: CASSKRTGDHGYTF. The CDR3 nucleotides read TGTGCCAGCAGCAAAAGGACAGGGGATCATGGCTACACCTTC.

This clone was found once. Different DNA sequences within this sample yield the same CDR3. This chain uses TRBV5-1 with TRBJ2-7, with D possibly TRBD1 on 6 matching bases. Germline assignment: CDR1 SGHRS and CDR2 YFSETQ. Trimming cost V 0 bases and J 1 base, with 8 bases left between them. The CDR3 covers 14 residues. CDR3 amino acids: CASSLGQVSYEQYF. The CDR3 DNA reads as TGCGCCAGCAGCTTGGGACAGGTGTCCTACGAGCAGTACTTC.